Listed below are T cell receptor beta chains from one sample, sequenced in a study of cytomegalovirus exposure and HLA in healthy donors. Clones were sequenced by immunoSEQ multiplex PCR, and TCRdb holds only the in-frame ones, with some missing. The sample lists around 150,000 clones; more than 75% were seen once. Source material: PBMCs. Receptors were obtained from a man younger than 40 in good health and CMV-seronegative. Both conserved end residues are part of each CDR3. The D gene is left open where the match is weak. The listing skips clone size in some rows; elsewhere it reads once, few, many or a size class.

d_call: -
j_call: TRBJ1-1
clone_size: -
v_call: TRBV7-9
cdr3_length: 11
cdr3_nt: TGTGCCAGCAGCCCCCTGACTGAAGCTTTCTTT
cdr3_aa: CASSPLTEAFF

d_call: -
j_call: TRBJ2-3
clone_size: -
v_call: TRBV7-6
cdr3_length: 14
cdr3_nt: TGTGCCAGCAGCTTAGCCGGTTCCTGGGATACGCAGTATTTT
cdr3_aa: CASSLAGSWDTQYF

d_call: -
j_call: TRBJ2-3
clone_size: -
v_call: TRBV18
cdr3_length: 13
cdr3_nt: TGTGCCAGCGAGCCACCATCCACAGATACGCAGTATTTT
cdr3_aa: CASEPPSTDTQYF

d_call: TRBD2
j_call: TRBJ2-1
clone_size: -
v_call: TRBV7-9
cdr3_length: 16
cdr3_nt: TGTGCCAGCAGCTTTACTAGCGGGCAGCGCTACAATGAGCAGTTCTTC
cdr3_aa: CASSFTSGQRYNEQFF

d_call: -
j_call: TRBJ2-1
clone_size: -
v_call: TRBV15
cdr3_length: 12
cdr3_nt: TGTGCCACGGGGGAGGTCTACAATGAGCAGTTCTTC
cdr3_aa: CATGEVYNEQFF

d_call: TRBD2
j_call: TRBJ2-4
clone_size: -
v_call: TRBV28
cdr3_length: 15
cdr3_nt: TGTGCCAGCAGTGCCTTTGGGGGGGGCAAAAACATTCAGTACTTC
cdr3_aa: CASSAFGGGKNIQYF

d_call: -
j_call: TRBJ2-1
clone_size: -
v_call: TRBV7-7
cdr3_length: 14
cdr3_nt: TGTGCCAGCAGCTCCAATGGACTCCTAGGTGAGCAGTTCTTC
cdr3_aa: CASSSNGLLGEQFF

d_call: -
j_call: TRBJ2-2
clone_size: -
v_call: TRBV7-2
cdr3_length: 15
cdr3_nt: TGTGCCAGCAGCTTAAGAGTGACAGACACCGGGGAGCTGTTTTTT
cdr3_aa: CASSLRVTDTGELFF

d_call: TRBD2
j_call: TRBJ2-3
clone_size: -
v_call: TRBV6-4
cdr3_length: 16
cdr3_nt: TGTGCCAGCAGTGAGGGACTAGCGGGAGGGCCAGATACGCAGTATTTT
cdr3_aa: CASSEGLAGGPDTQYF

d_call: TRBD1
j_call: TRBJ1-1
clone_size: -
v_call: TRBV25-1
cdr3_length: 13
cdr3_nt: TGTGCCACCTTAAGACAGGGAGATACTGAAGCTTTCTTT
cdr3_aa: CATLRQGDTEAFF

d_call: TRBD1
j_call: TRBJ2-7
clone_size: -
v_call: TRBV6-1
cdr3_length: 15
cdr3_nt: TGTGCCAGCAGTGAAGTGGGACAGGGGTTCTACGAGCAGTACTTC
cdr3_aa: CASSEVGQGFYEQYF

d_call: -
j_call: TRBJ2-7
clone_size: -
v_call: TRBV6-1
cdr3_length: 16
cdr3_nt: TGTGCCAGCAGTGACCCGGGACACACTTCCTCCTACGAGCAGTACTTC
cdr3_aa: CASSDPGHTSSYEQYF

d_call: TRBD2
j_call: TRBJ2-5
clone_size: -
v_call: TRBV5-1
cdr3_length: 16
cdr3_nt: TGCGCCAGCAGCATCTCCACTAGCGCCGATCAAGAGACCCAGTACTTC
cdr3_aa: CASSISTSADQETQYF

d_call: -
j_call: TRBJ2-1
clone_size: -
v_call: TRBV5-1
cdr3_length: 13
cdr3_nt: TGCGCCAGCAACCCCCCCAGTTCCCGTGAGCAGTTCTTC
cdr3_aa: CASNPPSSREQFF

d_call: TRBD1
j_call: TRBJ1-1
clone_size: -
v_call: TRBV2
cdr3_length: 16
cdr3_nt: TGTGCCAGCAGTGAAGGCCTGGGACAGGGGAACACTGAAGCTTTCTTT
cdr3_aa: CASSEGLGQGNTEAFF

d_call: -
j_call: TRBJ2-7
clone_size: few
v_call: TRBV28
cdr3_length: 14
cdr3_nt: TGTGCCAGCAGTTTGGTCGGGAGTTCCTACGAGCAGTACTTC
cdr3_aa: CASSLVGSSYEQYF

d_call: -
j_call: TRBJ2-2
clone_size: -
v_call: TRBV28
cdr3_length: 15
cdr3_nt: TGTGCCAGCAGTGGCGCCCTCAGGGGCACCGGGGAGCTGTTTTTT
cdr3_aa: CASSGALRGTGELFF

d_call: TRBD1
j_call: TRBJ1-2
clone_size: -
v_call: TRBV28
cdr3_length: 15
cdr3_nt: TGTGCCAGCAGTACAGGGGGCGCAAGTCCCTATGGCTACACCTTC
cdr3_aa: CASSTGGASPYGYTF